This TCR beta chain was documented in a study of cytomegalovirus exposure and HLA in healthy donors. Findings of the study overall: There were several of the most significant clusters that appeared linked to common viral pathogens in a later analysis.

Note on this clone: Its antigen remains unknown.

The donors (healthy individuals) were bone marrow donors. Whereas donors were nominally healthy upon sampling, unrecorded immune exposures were probable. A multiplex PCR was run with 60 Vbeta primers and 13 Jbeta primers. Profiled with immunoSEQ multiplex PCR; TCRdb holds only in-frame clones, not every one. The listing contains 140,000 to 150,000 clones. The CDR3 consists of 13 residues. The germline V gene has CDR1 MNHEY and CDR2 SVGAGI. The trim removed 5 bases at V and 6 bases at J, leaving 4 bases unmatched. The receptor's source is a woman aged 45-65 years in good health and CMV-seronegative. The chain links TRBV6-5 to TRBJ2-7, with 10 bases that match TRBD1. Sequencing used PBMCs. The CDR3 sequence: CASSRQGAFEQYF. DNA for the CDR3: TGTGCCAGCAGTCGACAGGGGGCTTTCGAGCAGTACTTC.